This T cell receptor (beta chain) is from a study of T-cell memory formation after mild COVID-19. TCRdb ran MiXCR on the 5' RACE reads and lists one entry per CDR3 protein. Of about 88,000 distinct CDR3 sequences in the sample, roughly 23% were seen once. The TCR originated in a young man who had mild COVID-19 (a few samples of this study predate the infection). Cell type and time point are not known. The source material was PBMCs or a T cell subset sorted from them (not recorded which).

The CDR3 reads CASGRHPGQVNTEAFF. CDR3 nucleotide sequence: TGTGCCAGCGGACGTCACCCGGGACAGGTGAACACTGAAGCTTTCTTT. The chain couples TRBV5-5 to TRBJ1-1; 8 bases are a match to TRBD1. Germline CDR1 is SGHKS and CDR2 is YYEKEE (reference sequence). V was pared by 7 bases and J by 0 bases, with 11 bases of the junction left unmatched. The CDR3 has 16 amino acids.